The entry below gives a single TCR beta chain sequence along with its context. The CDR3 runs 15 residues. V lost 3 bases to trimming and J lost 9 bases, with 18 bases between them. Per germline, CDR1 SGHTA and CDR2 FQGTGA. The sample is drawn from a study of blood T cell repertoires in COVID-19. Data came from immunoSEQ multiplex PCR; TCRdb stores just in-frame clones and leaves some out. Of over 250,000 clones listed, roughly nine tenths are singletons. In Cohort 3, a recovered donor had either two negative PCRs, clearance, or symptom resolution. Input material: PBMCs or T cells enriched from blood (not recorded which). The receptor was isolated from a man between 60 and 75 years old who had recovered from COVID-19. This rearrangement joins TRBV7-3 to TRBJ2-1, with D possibly TRBD2 on 7 matching bases. The CDR3 loop is CASSLWGGDRTEQFF. The DNA for the CDR3 is TGTGCCAGCAGCTTGTGGGGGGGCGACCGAACTGAGCAGTTCTTC.